The entry below describes one T cell receptor (beta chain). What it recognizes is unknown. The data were obtained in a study of Tregs in tolerant kidney transplant recipients. General study findings and limits: Findings come from small patient numbers and require larger validation. For some patients, primers changed over time, blocking nucleotide-level comparison.

This CDR3 comprises 14 residues. Trimming removed 4 bases from V and 3 bases from J, with 11 bases in between. CDR1 SGHNT and CDR2 YYREEE come from the germline V gene (reference sequence). TCRdb keeps only in-frame clones here, not all; method: immunoSEQ multiplex PCR. Among about 73,000 clones listed, 95% to 98% were seen once. V gene TRBV5-4 combines with J gene TRBJ1-5, with TRBD1 as a possible D gene (5 bases). The receptor's source is a human donor who received a combined kidney and bone marrow transplant. The sequencing used CD4+ T cells from blood, collected before the transplant. The CDR3: CASSTQGSNQPQHF. The CDR3 bases are TGTGCCAGCAGCACGCAGGGATCCAATCAGCCCCAGCATTTT.